The 24 T cell receptor beta chains given below trace back to one sample, sequenced in a study of cytomegalovirus exposure and HLA in healthy donors. Researchers ran the PCR with 60 Vbeta and 13 Jbeta primers. Clones were sequenced by immunoSEQ multiplex PCR, and TCRdb holds only the in-frame ones, with some missing. The sample holds some 76,000 clones. Sequenced material: PBMCs. These receptors came from a man aged 35 to 55 in good health and CMV-seronegative.

The chain recombines TRBV27 with TRBJ1-5; 8 bases fit TRBD1. Germline V CDR1 and CDR2: MNHEY, SMNVEV (reference sequence). The CDR3 sequence is 14 residues long. V gave up 6 bases and J gave up 2 bases; unmatched junction bases: 3. The CDR3, as DNA: TGTGCCAGCAGCCCGGGACAGGGCAATCAGCCCCAGCATTTT. This translates into CASSPGQGNQPQHF.

The rearrangement joins TRBV30 to TRBJ2-7; 7 bases map to TRBD1. Germline CDR1 reads GTSNPN; CDR2 reads SVGIG (reference sequence). The CDR3 sequence is 14 residues long. The ends lost 0 bases at V and 0 bases at J; junction bases unmatched: 2. CDR3 sequence (DNA): TGTGCCTGGAGTGTACCAGGGGGCTCCTACGAGCAGTACTTC. Its protein product is CAWSVPGGSYEQYF. Full variable domain (missing parts from reference TRBV30 and TRBJ2-7): SQTIHQWPATLVQPVGSPLSLECTVEGTSNPNLYWYRQAAGRGLQLLFYSVGIGQISSEVPQNLSASRPQDRQFILSSKKLLLSDSGFYLCAWSVPGGSYEQYFGPGTRLTVT.

The chain carries TRBV2 and TRBJ2-3, with D uncertain. The V and J ends lost 2 bases and 0 bases respectively, with 6 bases between them. The CDR3 contains 14 residues. Per the germline V gene, CDR1 is SNHLY and CDR2 is FYNNEI. This CDR3 reads CASSEFRSTDTQYF. Here the CDR3 DNA reads TGTGCCAGCAGTGAATTTCGTAGCACAGATACGCAGTATTTT.

This chain joins TRBV19 and TRBJ2-7, with TRBD1 matching over 7 bases. The CDR3 is 13 amino acids. Unmatched junction bases numbered 4, after V lost 4 bases and J lost 4 bases. From germline, CDR1 is LNHDA and CDR2 SQIVND (reference sequence). CDR3 residues: CASSTGQTYEQYF. The CDR3 coding sequence is TGTGCCAGTAGTACGGGACAGACTTACGAGCAGTACTTC.

The V call is TRBV10-3, the J call TRBJ1-6; 7 bases match TRBD1. The CDR3 is 16 amino acids. Trimming cost V 11 bases and J 7 bases; bases outside gene matches: 17. Per the germline V gene, CDR1 is ENHRY and CDR2 is SYGVKD. CDR3 bases: TGTGCCTCCCGCGCGACCCGGACAGGTGAAAATTCACCCCTCCACTTT. It yields the protein CASRATRTGENSPLHF.

The V call is TRBV2, the J call TRBJ2-1, with 10 bases fitting TRBD2. Germline CDR1 and CDR2: SNHLY and FYNNEI. The CDR3 consists of 16 residues. V lost 3 bases, J lost 9 bases, and 11 bases stayed unmatched. CDR3 sequence: CASSEGAGGSLGEQFF. Here the CDR3 DNA reads TGTGCCAGCAGTGAGGGAGCGGGGGGGAGTCTAGGTGAGCAGTTCTTC.

V usage is TRBV29-1 and J usage is TRBJ2-1; D perhaps matches TRBD1 (7 bases). This CDR3 contains 14 residues. Germline loops: CDR1 SQVTM, CDR2 ANQGSEA. Trimming took 0 bases from V and 6 from J, leaving 12 bases between them. The CDR3 sequence is CSVEDGQGGNEQFF. The DNA of the CDR3 is TGCAGCGTTGAAGATGGCCAGGGGGGCAATGAGCAGTTCTTC.

The rearrangement links TRBV4-3 to TRBJ2-5; 7 nucleotides match TRBD2. From germline, CDR1 is LGHNA and CDR2 YSLEER. This CDR3 spans 15 amino acids. The V gene end was trimmed by 3 bases and the J gene end by 2 bases; junction bases not matched to a gene: 6. As DNA, the CDR3 is TGCGCCAGCAGCCAGGGAGCGGGGTCTCAAGAGACCCAGTACTTC. It specifies CASSQGAGSQETQYF.

CDR3 nucleotide sequence: TGTGCCAGCAGCCTTACAGGGGGCGGTGGTCAGCCCCAGCATTTT. Protein product: CASSLTGGGGQPQHF. The rearrangement links TRBV5-6 to TRBJ1-5; 9 bases map to TRBD1. CDR1 and CDR2 (germline): SGHDT, YYEEEE. The CDR3 runs to 15 residues. J was trimmed by 6 bases and V by 4 bases; bases with no gene match: 8.

The chain is built from TRBV6-6 and TRBJ2-7; 13 bases fit TRBD2. The V gene's germline CDR1 is MNHNY and CDR2 SVGAGI (reference sequence). With 6 bases clipped from V and 8 bases from J, the junction kept 10 bases outside the gene matches. The CDR3 loop spans 15 amino acids. The CDR3 protein is CASSKGTSGIYQQYF. The CDR3, as DNA: TGTGCCAGCAGCAAAGGGACTAGCGGGATCTATCAGCAGTACTTC.

CDR3 loop: CASSRGTSGPRPNYEQYF. In nucleotides, the CDR3 is TGTGCCAGCAGCAGAGGGACTAGCGGGCCGCGTCCCAACTACGAGCAGTACTTC. J is TRBJ2-7 and V is TRBV7-6; the match to TRBD2 covers 12 bases. The V gene end was trimmed by 5 bases and the J gene end by 3 bases; junction bases not matched to a gene: 14. The CDR3 consists of 18 residues. CDR1 is SGHVS, CDR2 FNYEAQ, per germline.

This sequence joins TRBV6-1 and TRBJ1-2; 9 bases are a match to TRBD1. The V segment lost 5 bases and the J segment 4 bases; nucleotides outside the gene matches: 8. The CDR3 has 15 amino acids. Per germline, CDR1 MNHNS and CDR2 SASEGT. The CDR3 bases are TGTGCCAGCAGTTTGGGCCGGGACAGGGTCTATGGCTACACCTTC. Translating it yields CASSLGRDRVYGYTF.

The chain is built from TRBV6-6 and TRBJ2-1, with 9 bases matching TRBD2. Trimming at V came to 5 bases and at J to 8 bases, leaving 10 bases not matched to a gene. The CDR3 consists of 15 residues. Germline CDR1 is MNHNY and CDR2 is SVGAGI (reference sequence). The CDR3 region is CASSKERGASHEQFF. The CDR3 DNA is TGTGCCAGCAGTAAGGAGCGGGGGGCCTCCCATGAGCAGTTCTTC.

The genes are TRBV5-1 and TRBJ2-3; D not certain. Germline CDR1 SGHRS, CDR2 YFSETQ. The V end lost 0 bases, the J end lost 2 bases, and 7 bases lay between the germline ends. The CDR3 length is 14 residues. In nucleotides, the CDR3 is TGCGCCAGCAGCTTGGCCCACTCCACAGATACGCAGTATTTT. Encoded protein: CASSLAHSTDTQYF.

The V call is TRBV7-8, the J call TRBJ2-5; a possible D gene is TRBD2 (6 bases). This CDR3 spans 15 amino acids. Germline CDR1 is SGHVS and CDR2 is FQNEAQ. Trimming removed 5 bases from V and 3 bases from J, with 16 bases in between. Written as DNA, the CDR3 is TGTGCCAGCAGCGCTGGGCTAGCGATAGAAGAGACCCAGTACTTC. Its protein product is CASSAGLAIEETQYF.

The chain employs TRBV19 and TRBJ2-5; 15 bases align to TRBD2. Trimming cost V 1 base and J 3 bases; bases outside gene matches: 0. This CDR3 spans 16 amino acids. Germline V CDR1 and CDR2: LNHDA, SQIVND (reference sequence). CDR3 amino acids: CASSIGTSGREETQYF. The CDR3 DNA reads as TGTGCCAGTAGTATAGGGACTAGCGGGAGGGAAGAGACCCAGTACTTC.

The chain joins TRBV7-6 to TRBJ2-3; D may be TRBD1 (5 bases). This CDR3 region has 15 residues. The germline V gene has CDR1 SGHVS and CDR2 FNYEAQ. V lost 5 bases and J lost 1, with 13 bases in between. As DNA, the CDR3 is TGTGCCAGCAGCGTAACAGGAGCACGCACAGATACGCAGTATTTT. Protein: CASSVTGARTDTQYF. The full variable domain, with the rest looked up from reference TRBV7-6 and TRBJ2-3, is GAGVSQSPRYKVTKRGQDVALRCDPISGHVSLYWYRQALGQGPEFLTYFNYEAQQDKSGLPNDRFSAERPEGSISTLTIQRTEQRDSAMYRCASSVTGARTDTQYFGPGTRLTVL.

The chain has TRBV9 and TRBJ2-3; tentative D call: TRBD2 (6 bases). The CDR3 is 14 amino acids. CDR1 is SGDLS, CDR2 YYNGEE, per germline. V was pared by 4 bases and J by 8 bases, with 17 bases between. The CDR3 here is CASSPPETRSTQYF. DNA for the CDR3: TGTGCCAGCAGCCCCCCCGAGACTAGGTCTACGCAGTATTTT.

The CDR3 spells CASSRTGWETQYF. The CDR3 DNA follows: TGTGCCAGCAGCCGGACAGGGTGGGAGACCCAGTACTTC. The chain has TRBV27 and TRBJ2-5; 8 bases match TRBD1. V lost 6 bases to trimming and J lost 5 bases; unmatched junction nucleotides: 5. There are 13 residues in the CDR3. CDR1 and CDR2 (germline): MNHEY, SMNVEV (reference sequence).

The chain employs TRBV4-3 and TRBJ2-5; 8 bases map to TRBD2. Unmatched junction bases numbered 2, after V lost 1 base and J lost 4 bases. The germline CDR1 and CDR2 sequences are LGHNA and YSLEER. The CDR3 loop spans 14 amino acids. The CDR3 bases are TGCGCCAGCAGCCAAGGGACTAGCAGAGAGACCCAGTACTTC. Translation gives CASSQGTSRETQYF.

The J gene is TRBJ2-3, the V gene TRBV7-2; TRBD2 agrees at 7 bases. This CDR3 has 18 residues. Trimming cost V 1 base and J 0 bases; bases outside gene matches: 10. Germline lookup yields CDR1 SGHTA and CDR2 FQGNSA. CDR3 bases: TGTGCCAGCAGCTTAGGTTCAGCGGGGATCACAAGCACAGATACGCAGTATTTT. Protein sequence: CASSLGSAGITSTDTQYF.

CDR3 residues: CASSSAQGEREQYF. The CDR3 region has the DNA TGTGCCAGCAGCTCTGCACAGGGGGAACGCGAGCAGTACTTC. The chain is built from TRBV6-1 and TRBJ2-7; TRBD1 agrees at 8 bases. Germline values: CDR1 MNHNS, CDR2 SASEGT. V lost 6 bases and J lost 6; bases outside the gene matches: 10. This CDR3 has 14 residues.

The chain employs TRBV5-1 and TRBJ1-1; 9 bases align to TRBD1. CDR3 length: 16 residues. With 1 base clipped from V and 1 base from J, the junction kept 5 bases outside the gene matches. CDR1 SGHRS and CDR2 YFSETQ come from the germline V gene. The CDR3 loop is CASSLMGTGTNTEAFF. DNA of the CDR3: TGCGCCAGCAGCTTGATGGGGACAGGGACGAACACTGAAGCTTTCTTT.

The rearrangement links TRBV28 to TRBJ1-1; the D gene is possibly TRBD1 (5 bases). Per germline, CDR1 MDHEN and CDR2 SYDVKM. The CDR3 length is 14 residues. Trimming shortened V by 1 base and J by 4 bases, and 10 bases separated the two germline ends. Here the CDR3 reads CASSLSDRFTEAFF. CDR3 DNA sequence: TGTGCCAGCAGTTTATCTGACAGATTCACTGAAGCTTTCTTT.